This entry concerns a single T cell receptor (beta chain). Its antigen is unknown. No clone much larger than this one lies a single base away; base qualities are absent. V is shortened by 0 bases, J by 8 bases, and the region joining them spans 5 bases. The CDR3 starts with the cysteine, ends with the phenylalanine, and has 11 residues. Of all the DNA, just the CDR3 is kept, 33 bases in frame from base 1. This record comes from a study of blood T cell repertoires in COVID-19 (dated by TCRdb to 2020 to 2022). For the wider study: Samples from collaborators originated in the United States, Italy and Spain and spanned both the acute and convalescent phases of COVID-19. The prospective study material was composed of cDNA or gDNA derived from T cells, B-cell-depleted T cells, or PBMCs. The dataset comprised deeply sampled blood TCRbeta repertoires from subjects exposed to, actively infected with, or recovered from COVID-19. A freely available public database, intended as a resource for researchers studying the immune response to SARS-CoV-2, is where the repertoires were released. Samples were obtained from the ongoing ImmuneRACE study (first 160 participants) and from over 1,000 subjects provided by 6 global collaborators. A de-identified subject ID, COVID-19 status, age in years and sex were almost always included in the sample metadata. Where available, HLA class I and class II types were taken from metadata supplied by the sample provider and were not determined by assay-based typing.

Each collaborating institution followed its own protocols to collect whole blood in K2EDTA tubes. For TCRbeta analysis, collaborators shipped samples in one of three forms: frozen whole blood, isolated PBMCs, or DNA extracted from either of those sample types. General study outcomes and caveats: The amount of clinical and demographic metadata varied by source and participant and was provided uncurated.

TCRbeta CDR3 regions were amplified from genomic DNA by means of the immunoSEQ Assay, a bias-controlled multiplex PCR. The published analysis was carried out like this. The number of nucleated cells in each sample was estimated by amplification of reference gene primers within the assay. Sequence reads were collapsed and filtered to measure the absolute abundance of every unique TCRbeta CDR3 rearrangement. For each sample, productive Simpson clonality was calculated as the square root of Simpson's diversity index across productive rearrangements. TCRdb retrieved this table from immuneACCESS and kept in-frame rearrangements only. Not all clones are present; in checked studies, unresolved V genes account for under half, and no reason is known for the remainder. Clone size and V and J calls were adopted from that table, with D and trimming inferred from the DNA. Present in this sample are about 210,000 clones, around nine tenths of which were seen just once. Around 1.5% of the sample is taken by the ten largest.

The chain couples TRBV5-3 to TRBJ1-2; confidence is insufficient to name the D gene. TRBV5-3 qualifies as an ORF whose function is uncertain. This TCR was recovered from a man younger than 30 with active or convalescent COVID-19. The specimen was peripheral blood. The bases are TGTGCCAGAAGCTTGGTCCCAGGCTACACCTTC. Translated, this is CARSLVPGYTF.